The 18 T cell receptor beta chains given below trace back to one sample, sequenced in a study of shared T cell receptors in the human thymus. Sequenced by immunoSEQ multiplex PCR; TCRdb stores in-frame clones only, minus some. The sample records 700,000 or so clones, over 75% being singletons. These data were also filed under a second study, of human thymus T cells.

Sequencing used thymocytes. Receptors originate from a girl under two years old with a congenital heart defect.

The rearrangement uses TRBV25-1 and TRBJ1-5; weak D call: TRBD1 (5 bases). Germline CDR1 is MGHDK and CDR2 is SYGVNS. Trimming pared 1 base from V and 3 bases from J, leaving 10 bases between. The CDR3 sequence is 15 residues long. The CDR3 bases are TGTGCCAGCAGTGAATCCAGGGCTTTCAATCAGCCCCAGCATTTT. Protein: CASSESRAFNQPQHF. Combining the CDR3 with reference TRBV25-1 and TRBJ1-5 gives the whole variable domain EADIYQTPRYLVIGTGKKITLECSQTMGHDKMYWYQQDPGMELHLIHYSYGVNSTEKGDLSSESTVSRIRTEHFPLTLESARPSHTSQYLCASSESRAFNQPQHFGDGTRLSIL.

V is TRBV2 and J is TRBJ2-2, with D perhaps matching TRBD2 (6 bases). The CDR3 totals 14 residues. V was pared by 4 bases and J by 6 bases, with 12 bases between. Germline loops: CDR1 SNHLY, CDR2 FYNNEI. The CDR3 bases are TGTGCCAGCAGTGTCCTAGCGTGGGCCGGGGAGCTGTTTTTT. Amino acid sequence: CASSVLAWAGELFF.

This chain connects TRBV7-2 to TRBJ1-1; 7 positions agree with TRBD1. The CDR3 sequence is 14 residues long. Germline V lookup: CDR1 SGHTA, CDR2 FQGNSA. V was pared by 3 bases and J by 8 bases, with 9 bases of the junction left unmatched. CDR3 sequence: CASSFDTGEGEAFF. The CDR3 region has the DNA TGTGCCAGCAGCTTCGATACAGGGGAAGGAGAAGCTTTCTTT.

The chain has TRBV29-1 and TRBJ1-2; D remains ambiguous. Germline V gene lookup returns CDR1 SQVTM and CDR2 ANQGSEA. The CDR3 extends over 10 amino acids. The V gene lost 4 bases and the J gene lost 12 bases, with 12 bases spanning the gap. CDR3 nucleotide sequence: TGCAGCGTTGCTGCCCCACGGGACACCTTC. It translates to CSVAAPRDTF.

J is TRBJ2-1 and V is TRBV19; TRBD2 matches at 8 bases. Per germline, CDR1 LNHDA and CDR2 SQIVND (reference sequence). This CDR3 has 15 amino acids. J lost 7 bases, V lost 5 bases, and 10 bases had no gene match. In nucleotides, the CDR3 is TGTGCCAGTAGTCAATGCGGGGGGAGGGGTAATGAGCAGTTCTTC. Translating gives CASSQCGGRGNEQFF.

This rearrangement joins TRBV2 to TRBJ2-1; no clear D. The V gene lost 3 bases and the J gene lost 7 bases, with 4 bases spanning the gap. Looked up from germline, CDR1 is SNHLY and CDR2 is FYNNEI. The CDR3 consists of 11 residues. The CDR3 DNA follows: TGTGCCAGCAGTGATATAAATGAGCAGTTCTTC. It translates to CASSDINEQFF.

The CDR3 loop reads CASNPLFSNQPQHF. The CDR3 bases are TGTGCCAGCAATCCCCTATTTAGTAATCAGCCCCAGCATTTT. The chain has TRBV27 and TRBJ1-5; D call uncertain. V was pared by 7 bases and J by 4 bases, with 14 bases between. Germline V CDR1 and CDR2: MNHEY, SMNVEV (reference sequence). The CDR3 sequence is 14 residues long.

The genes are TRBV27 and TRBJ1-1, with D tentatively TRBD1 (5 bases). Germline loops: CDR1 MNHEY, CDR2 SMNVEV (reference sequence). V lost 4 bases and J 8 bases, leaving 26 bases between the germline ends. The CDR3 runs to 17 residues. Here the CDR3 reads CASSSTGVAALGEEAFF. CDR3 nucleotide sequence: TGTGCCAGCAGTTCAACAGGAGTCGCGGCCCTTGGAGAGGAAGCTTTCTTT.

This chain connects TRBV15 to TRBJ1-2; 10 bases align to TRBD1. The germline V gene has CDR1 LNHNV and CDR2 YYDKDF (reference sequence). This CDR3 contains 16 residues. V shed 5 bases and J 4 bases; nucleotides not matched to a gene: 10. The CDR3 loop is CATSGRQGAEGYGYTF. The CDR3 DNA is TGTGCCACCAGCGGCCGACAGGGGGCGGAGGGCTATGGCTACACCTTC.

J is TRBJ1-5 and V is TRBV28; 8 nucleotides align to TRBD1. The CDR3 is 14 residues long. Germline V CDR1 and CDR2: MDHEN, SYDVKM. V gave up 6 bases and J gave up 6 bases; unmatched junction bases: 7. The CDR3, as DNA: TGTGCCAGCAGGTTAGGACAGGGCTTTCAGCCCCAGCATTTT. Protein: CASRLGQGFQPQHF.

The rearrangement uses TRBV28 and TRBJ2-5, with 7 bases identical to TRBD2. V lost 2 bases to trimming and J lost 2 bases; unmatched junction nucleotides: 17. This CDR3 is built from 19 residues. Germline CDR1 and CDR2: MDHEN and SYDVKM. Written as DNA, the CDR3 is TGTGCCAGCAGTTTAGAAGGGCAGGGTGAGCGGGGTTGTCAAGAGACCCAGTACTTC. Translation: CASSLEGQGERGCQETQYF.

The DNA for the CDR3 is TGTGCCAGCAGTTTGATTCGGTTCACGAACACTGAAGCTTTCTTT. Residues: CASSLIRFTNTEAFF. The V call is TRBV28, the J call TRBJ1-1; D is uncertain. The CDR3 has 15 residues. Per the germline V gene, CDR1 is MDHEN and CDR2 is SYDVKM. Trimming took off 3 bases at V and 1 base at J, with 12 bases between the two ends.

The CDR3 sequence is CASSGGAGQETQYF. In DNA, the CDR3 is TGCGCCAGCAGCGGCGGAGCGGGGCAAGAGACCCAGTACTTC. The chain has TRBV5-1 and TRBJ2-5, with 7 bases lining up with TRBD2. V lost 4 bases, J lost 2 bases, and 5 bases stayed unmatched. In germline, CDR1 is SGHRS, CDR2 YFSETQ. The CDR3 runs 14 residues.

The CDR3 nucleotides are TGTGCCAGCAGCGCCGGACAGGGGGTACGGTCCTACGAGCAGTACTTC. Translating gives CASSAGQGVRSYEQYF. The chain is built from TRBV9 and TRBJ2-5; 10 bases are a match to TRBD1. The J call is doubtful: the DNA matches TRBJ2-7 better. The CDR3 spans 16 residues. Germline V gives CDR1 SGDLS, CDR2 YYNGEE.

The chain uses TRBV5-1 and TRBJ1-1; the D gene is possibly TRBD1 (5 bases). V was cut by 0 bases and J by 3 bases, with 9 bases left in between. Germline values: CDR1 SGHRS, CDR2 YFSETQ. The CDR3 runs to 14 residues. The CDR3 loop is CASSLVLTDTEAFF. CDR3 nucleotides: TGCGCCAGCAGCTTGGTACTGACAGACACTGAAGCTTTCTTT.

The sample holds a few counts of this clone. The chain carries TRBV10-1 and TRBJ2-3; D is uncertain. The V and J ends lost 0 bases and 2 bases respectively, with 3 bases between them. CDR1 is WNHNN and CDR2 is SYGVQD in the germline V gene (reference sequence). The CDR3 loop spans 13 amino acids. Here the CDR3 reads CASSESATDTQYF. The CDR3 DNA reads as TGCGCCAGCAGTGAGTCGGCCACAGATACGCAGTATTTT.

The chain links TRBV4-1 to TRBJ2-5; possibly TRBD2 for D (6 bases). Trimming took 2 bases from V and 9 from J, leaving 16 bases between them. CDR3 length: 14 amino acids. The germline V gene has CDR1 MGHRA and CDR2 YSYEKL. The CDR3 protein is CASSQKGSGGAQYF. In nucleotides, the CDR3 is TGCGCCAGCAGCCAAAAGGGTAGCGGTGGGGCCCAGTACTTC.

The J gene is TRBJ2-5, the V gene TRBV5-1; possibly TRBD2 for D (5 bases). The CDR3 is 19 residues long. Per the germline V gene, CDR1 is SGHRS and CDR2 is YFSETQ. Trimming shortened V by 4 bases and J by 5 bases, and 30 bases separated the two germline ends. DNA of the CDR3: TGCGCCAGCAGCCCCCGTTCGTTGAGGGTAACCGACCATTGTGAGACCCAGTACTTC. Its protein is CASSPRSLRVTDHCETQYF. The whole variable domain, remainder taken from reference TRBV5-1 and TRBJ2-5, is KAGVTQTPRYLIKTRGQQVTLSCSPISGHRSVSWYQQTPGQGLQFLFEYFSETQRNKGNFPGRFSGRQFSNSRSEMNVSTLELGDSALYLCASSPRSLRVTDHCETQYFGPGTRLLVL.